What follows are 10 T cell receptor beta chains derived from one specimen sequenced in a study of blood T cell repertoires in COVID-19. The data were produced by immunoSEQ multiplex PCR, yet TCRdb's version contains in-frame clones alone and is incomplete. In the table there are just over 300,000 clones, roughly 89% of which are singletons. Material for sequencing was PBMCs or T cells enriched from blood (not recorded which). Receptors were obtained from a woman aged 18-30 years with acute COVID-19.

The chain employs TRBV2 and TRBJ1-6, with a tentative D call TRBD1 (6 bases). This CDR3 comprises 15 residues. The germline CDR1 and CDR2 sequences are SNHLY and FYNNEI. The V end lost 4 bases, the J end lost 9 bases, and 16 bases lay between the germline ends. CDR3 residues: CASSGNRVGISPLHF. In nucleotides, the CDR3 is TGTGCCAGCAGTGGTAACAGGGTGGGGATTTCACCCCTCCACTTT.

The genes are TRBV6-5 and TRBJ2-1; D remains ambiguous. In germline, CDR1 is MNHEY, CDR2 SVGAGI. This CDR3 is built from 13 residues. Trimming removed 6 bases at V and 10 bases at J, with 16 bases between. CDR3 coding DNA: TGTGCCAGCAGCTCCAGGTTGGGTTACGAGCAGTTCTTC. Encoded protein: CASSSRLGYEQFF.

This CDR3 is CASSITGTAPAAFF. The CDR3 DNA is TGCGCCAGCAGCATCACCGGGACAGCCCCGGCGGCTTTCTTT. V and J are TRBV5-1 and TRBJ1-1; 7 nucleotides align to TRBD1. The CDR3 runs 14 residues. Trimming took 4 bases from V and 11 from J; bases not matched to a gene: 14. The germline V gene has CDR1 SGHRS and CDR2 YFSETQ.

This rearrangement joins TRBV9 to TRBJ2-1; TRBD2 matches at 13 bases. The CDR3 has 15 residues. The germline gives CDR1 SGDLS, CDR2 YYNGEE. J was trimmed by 7 bases and V by 0 bases; bases with no gene match: 1. CDR3 sequence: CASSVEGLAGNEQFF. The CDR3, as DNA: TGTGCCAGCAGCGTAGAGGGACTAGCGGGAAATGAGCAGTTCTTC. Complete variable domain (other parts from reference TRBV9 and TRBJ2-1): DSGVTQTPKHLITATGQRVTLRCSPRSGDLSVYWYQQSLDQGLQFLIQYYNGEERAKGNILERFSAQQFPDLHSELNLSSLELGDSALYFCASSVEGLAGNEQFFGPGTRLTVL.

The rearrangement joins TRBV19 to TRBJ1-6; 8 nucleotides agree with TRBD1. Per the germline V gene, CDR1 is LNHDA and CDR2 is SQIVND (reference sequence). With V trimmed by 3 bases and J by 9 bases, 7 bases remained unmatched. The CDR3 is 15 amino acids. The CDR3: CASSITQGVGSPLHF. DNA for the CDR3: TGTGCCAGTAGTATCACACAGGGGGTAGGTTCACCCCTCCACTTT.

Only a few counts were recorded for this clone. The chain has TRBV29-1 and TRBJ2-5, with 10 bases lining up with TRBD1. Unmatched junction bases numbered 9, after V lost 5 bases and J lost 3 bases. Germline-derived CDR1 and CDR2 are SQVTM and ANQGSEA. This CDR3 contains 15 residues. The CDR3 DNA sequence: TGCAGCGTTCGGCAGACGGGGACAGGGGAAGAGACCCAGTACTTC. Its translation: CSVRQTGTGEETQYF.

V gene TRBV19 combines with J gene TRBJ1-2; 12 positions agree with TRBD1. The CDR3 runs to 17 residues. CDR1 LNHDA and CDR2 SQIVND come from the germline V gene (reference sequence). The V gene end was trimmed by 4 bases and the J gene end by 4 bases; junction bases not matched to a gene: 10. This CDR3 is CASSTLTGTGGSYGYTF. CDR3 DNA sequence: TGTGCCAGTAGTACCTTAACCGGGACAGGGGGCTCCTATGGCTACACCTTC.

The genes are TRBV28 and TRBJ2-5, with D possibly being TRBD2 (6 bases). With 6 bases removed from V and 4 bases from J, the gap between germline ends came to 15 bases. The CDR3 contains 14 residues. The germline CDR1 and CDR2 sequences are MDHEN and SYDVKM. The DNA of the CDR3 is TGTGCCAGCAGCACTCCGACTAGGAGAGAGACCCAGTACTTC. Amino acid sequence: CASSTPTRRETQYF.

The chain has TRBV6-5 and TRBJ2-7; 10 positions agree with TRBD2. The CDR3 runs to 14 residues. Trimming at V came to 6 bases and at J to 3 bases, leaving 5 bases not matched to a gene. Per germline, CDR1 MNHEY and CDR2 SVGAGI. The CDR3 nucleotides read TGTGCCAGCAGAGTACTAGCGGGATTCTACGAGCAGTACTTC. Protein product: CASRVLAGFYEQYF.

V is TRBV19 and J is TRBJ2-2; 10 positions agree with TRBD2. The CDR3 has 19 amino acids. With V trimmed by 1 base and J by 5 bases, 13 bases remained unmatched. CDR1 and CDR2 from the germline V gene are LNHDA and SQIVND (reference sequence). The chain's CDR3 is CASSIGGLAGATMTGELFF. DNA for the CDR3: TGTGCCAGTAGTATAGGAGGGCTAGCGGGAGCAACGATGACCGGGGAGCTGTTTTTT.